This T cell receptor (beta chain) was identified in a study of T cell repertoires in cytomegalovirus infection. Study details: Alongside well-studied HLA-B-restricted CMV epitopes, recently identified HLA-C-restricted CMV epitopes were also used. Through public TCR beta signatures, both CMV infection and matching HLA type were indicated. Study-wide results and caveats: There were HLA-C-restricted CMV-specific TCR beta clonotypes dominating the ex vivo response. Summed frequency of public TCR beta families distinguished CMV carriers with the relevant HLA.

TCRdb used MiXCR to reprocess the reads, holding one entry per CDR3 protein. This sample has around 570,000 distinct CDR3 sequences, with 35% to 50% found just once. The CDR3 extends over 16 amino acids. CDR1 and CDR2 (germline): SGHTA, FQGNSA. Trimming stripped 1 base from V and 1 base from J, with 8 bases between. On this clonotype: Its antigen is unidentified.

This chain uses TRBV7-2 with TRBJ2-6, with D uncertain. The clonotype comes from a human donor in good health (CMV status not recorded). Some clones in this sample may be carry-over from other donors' samples. The starting material was cultured PBMCs, obtained from culture after CMV antigen stimulation. DNA of the CDR3: TGTGCCAGCAGCTTAGGGCTCGCTTCTGGGGCCAACGTCCTGACTTTC. Its protein product is CASSLGLASGANVLTF.